This T cell receptor (beta chain) was observed in a study of blood T cell repertoires in COVID-19. Produced via immunoSEQ multiplex PCR; TCRdb's table is partial and in-frame only. The sample contains nearly 80,000 clones, approximately 80% of which appear only once. The V end was cut by 3 bases, the J end by 2 bases, with 14 bases between. Germline assignment: CDR1 WNHNN and CDR2 SYGVQD (reference sequence). The CDR3 runs to 15 residues. Sequenced: peripheral blood. The sequence derives from a woman aged 65 to 85 with acute or convalescent COVID-19. The V and J genes are TRBV10-1 and TRBJ2-7; D possibly corresponds to TRBD2 (5 bases). Here the CDR3 DNA reads TGCGCCAGCAGTGACTCGAGCGGACCAGCCTACGAGCAGTACTTC. Protein sequence: CASSDSSGPAYEQYF.